This T cell receptor beta chain derives from a study of beta chain features in type 1 diabetes. Whole-study results and caveats: In the patient group, naive, central memory and Treg TCRB repertoires seemed more alike than in the healthy donor group. Any HLA effect on TCRB rearrangement was left unresolved by small sub-analyses. VDJ junctions from patients with type 1 diabetes contained fewer insertions and more deletions.

The J segment lost 4 bases and the V segment lost 5 bases, leaving 3 bases of the junction unmatched. Germline V gene lookup returns CDR1 SGHRS and CDR2 YFSETQ. The CDR3 totals 13 residues. This clone was detected a few times. No antigen is known for it. Expressed TCRB transcripts were sequenced because the isolated RNA had all been reverse transcribed beforehand. Some 3.4 million reads were obtained on average from naive, central memory and regulatory T cell samples. Generated by immunoSEQ multiplex PCR, the TCRdb table keeps only in-frame clones and is missing some. The sample gives about 140,000 clones, 9.7% of which show up once; nearly 0.65% is in the top ten.

The source material was central memory CD4+ T cells from blood. This sequence joins TRBV5-1 and TRBJ2-7; 10 nucleotides match TRBD1. The sequence came from a woman between 40 and 50 years old in good health. The CDR3 loop is CASRPGQGYEQYF. The CDR3 DNA reads as TGCGCCAGCAGGCCGGGACAGGGGTACGAGCAGTACTTC.